This record covers a single TCR beta chain. The germline V gene encodes CDR1 LGHNA and CDR2 YSLEER. This CDR3 contains 15 residues. The junction had 7 bases not matched to a gene; V was cut back by 5 bases and J by 6 bases. Source study methods: Reference gene primer amplification yielded estimated nucleated cell counts. The repertoire was sequenced with immunoSEQ multiplex PCR; TCRdb's copy has only in-frame clones and lacks some. V and J calls and clone size follow that table, whereas D and trimming were derived from the DNA. Of more than 85,000 clones in the sample, about 80% were seen once. The data are from a study of blood T cell repertoires in COVID-19. Study-wide context: The origin of the acute and convalescent COVID-19 samples was the United States, Italy and Spain. T cells, B-cell-depleted T cells, or PBMCs supplied cDNA or gDNA.

V gene TRBV4-3 combines with J gene TRBJ1-4, with 9 bases matching TRBD1. The sequenced sample was peripheral blood. The receptor was derived from a woman aged 45-60 years with acute or convalescent COVID-19. The CDR3 DNA is TGCGCCAGCAGCTCACCGGGACAGGGAGATGAAAAACTGTTTTTT. Translating gives CASSSPGQGDEKLFF.